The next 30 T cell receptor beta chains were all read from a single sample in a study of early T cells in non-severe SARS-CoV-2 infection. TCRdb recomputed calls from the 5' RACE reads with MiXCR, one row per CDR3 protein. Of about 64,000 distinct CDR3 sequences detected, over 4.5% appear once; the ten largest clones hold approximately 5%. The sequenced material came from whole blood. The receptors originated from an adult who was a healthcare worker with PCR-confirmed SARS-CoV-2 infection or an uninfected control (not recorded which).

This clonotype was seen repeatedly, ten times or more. For the CDR3, the DNA is TGTGCTAGTGGTTTGGTGTGGGACCTAACAACCCCCATTTACGAGCAGTACTTC. It is translated as CASGLVWDLTTPIYEQYF. The chain couples TRBV12-5 to TRBJ2-7; D might be TRBD1 or TRBD2, each matching 5 bases. Germline V gene data show CDR1 as LGHNT and CDR2 as FRNRAP. This CDR3 contains 18 residues. Trimming removed 0 bases at V and 4 bases at J, with 22 bases between.

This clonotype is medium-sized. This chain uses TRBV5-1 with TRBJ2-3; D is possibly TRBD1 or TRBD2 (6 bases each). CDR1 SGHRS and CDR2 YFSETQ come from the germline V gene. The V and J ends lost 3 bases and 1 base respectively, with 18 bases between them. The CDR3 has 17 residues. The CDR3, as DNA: TGCGCCAGCAGCTCCTCCCCGGGGGCAGAGCGCACAGATACGCAGTATTTT. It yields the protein CASSSSPGAERTDTQYF.

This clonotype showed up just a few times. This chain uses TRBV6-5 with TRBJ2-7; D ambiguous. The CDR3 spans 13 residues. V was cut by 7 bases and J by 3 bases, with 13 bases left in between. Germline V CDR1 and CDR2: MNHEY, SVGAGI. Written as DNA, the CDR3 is TGTGCCAGCACCTCATCCGGAGTCTACGAGCAGTACTTC. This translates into CASTSSGVYEQYF.

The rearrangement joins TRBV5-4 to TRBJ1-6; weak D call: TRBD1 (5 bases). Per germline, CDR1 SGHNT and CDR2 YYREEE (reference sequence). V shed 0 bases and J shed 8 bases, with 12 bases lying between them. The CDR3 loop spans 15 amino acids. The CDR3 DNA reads TGTGCCAGCAGCTTGGGTCCAGGGTTACATTCACCCCTCCACTTT. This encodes CASSLGPGLHSPLHF.

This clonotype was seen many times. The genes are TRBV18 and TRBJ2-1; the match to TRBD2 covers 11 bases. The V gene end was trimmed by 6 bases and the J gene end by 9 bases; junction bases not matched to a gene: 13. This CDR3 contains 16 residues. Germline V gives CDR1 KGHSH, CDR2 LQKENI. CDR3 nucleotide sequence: TGTGCCAGCTCCGACACTAGCGGGAGTGGCTGGGGTGAGCAGTTCTTC. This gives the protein CASSDTSGSGWGEQFF.

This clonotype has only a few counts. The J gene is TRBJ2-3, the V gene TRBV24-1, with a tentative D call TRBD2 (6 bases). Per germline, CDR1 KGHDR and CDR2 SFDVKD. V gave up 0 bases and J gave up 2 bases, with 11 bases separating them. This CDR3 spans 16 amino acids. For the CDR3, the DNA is TGTGCCACCAGTGATTTGTGGGGGGAGGCCACAGATACGCAGTATTTT. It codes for CATSDLWGEATDTQYF.

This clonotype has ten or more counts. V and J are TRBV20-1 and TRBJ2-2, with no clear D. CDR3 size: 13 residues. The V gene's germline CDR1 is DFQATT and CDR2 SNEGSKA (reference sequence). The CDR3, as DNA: TGCAGCGTACCCGTCGTTGACACCGGGGAGCTGTTTTTT. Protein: CSVPVVDTGELFF.

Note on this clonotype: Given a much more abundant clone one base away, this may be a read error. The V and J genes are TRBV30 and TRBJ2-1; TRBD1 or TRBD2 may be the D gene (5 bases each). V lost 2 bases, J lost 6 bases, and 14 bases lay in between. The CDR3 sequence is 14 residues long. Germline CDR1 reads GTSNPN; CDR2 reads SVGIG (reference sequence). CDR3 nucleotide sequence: TGTGCCTGGAGTAACGGGGCACCCTGCAATGAGCAGTTCTTC. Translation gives CAWSNGAPCNEQFF.

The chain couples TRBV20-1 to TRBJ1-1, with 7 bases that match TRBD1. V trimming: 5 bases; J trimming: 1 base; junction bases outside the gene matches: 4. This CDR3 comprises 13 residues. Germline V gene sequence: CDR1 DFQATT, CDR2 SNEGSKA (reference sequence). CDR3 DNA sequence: TGCAGTGCTCGACAGGGTTCGAACACTGAAGCTTTCTTT. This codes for CSARQGSNTEAFF.

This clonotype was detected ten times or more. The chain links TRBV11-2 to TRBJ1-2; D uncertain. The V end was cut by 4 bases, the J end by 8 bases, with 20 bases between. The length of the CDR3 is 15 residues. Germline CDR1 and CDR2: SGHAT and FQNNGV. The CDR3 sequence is CASSSVRSFPEGYTF. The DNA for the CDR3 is TGTGCCAGCAGCTCCGTCAGGAGCTTCCCTGAAGGCTACACCTTC.

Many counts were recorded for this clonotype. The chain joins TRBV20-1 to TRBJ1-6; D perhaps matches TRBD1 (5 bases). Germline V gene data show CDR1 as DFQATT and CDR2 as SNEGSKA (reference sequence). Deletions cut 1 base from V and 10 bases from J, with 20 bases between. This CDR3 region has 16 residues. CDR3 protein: CSARVAGNGAESPLHF. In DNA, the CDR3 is TGCAGTGCTAGAGTGGCAGGGAATGGGGCTGAGTCACCCCTCCACTTT.

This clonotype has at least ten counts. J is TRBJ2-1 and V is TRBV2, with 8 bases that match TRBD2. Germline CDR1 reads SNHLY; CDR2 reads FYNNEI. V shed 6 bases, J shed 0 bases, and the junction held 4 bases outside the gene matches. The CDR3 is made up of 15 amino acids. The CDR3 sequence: CASRATSGSYNEQFF. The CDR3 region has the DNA TGTGCCAGCAGAGCAACTAGCGGCTCCTACAATGAGCAGTTCTTC.

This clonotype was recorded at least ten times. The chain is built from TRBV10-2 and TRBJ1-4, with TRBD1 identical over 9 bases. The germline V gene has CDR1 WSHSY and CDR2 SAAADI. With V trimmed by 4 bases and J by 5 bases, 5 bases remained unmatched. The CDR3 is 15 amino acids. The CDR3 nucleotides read TGCGCCAGCAGTGCGGGGACAGGGAGGAATGAAAAACTGTTTTTT. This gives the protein CASSAGTGRNEKLFF.

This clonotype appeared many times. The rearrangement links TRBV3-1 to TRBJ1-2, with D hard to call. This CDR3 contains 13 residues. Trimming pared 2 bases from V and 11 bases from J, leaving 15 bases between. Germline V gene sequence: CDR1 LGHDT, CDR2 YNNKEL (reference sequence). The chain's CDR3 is CASSQTQPSGYTF. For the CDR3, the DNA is TGTGCCAGCAGCCAAACTCAACCGTCCGGTTACACCTTC.

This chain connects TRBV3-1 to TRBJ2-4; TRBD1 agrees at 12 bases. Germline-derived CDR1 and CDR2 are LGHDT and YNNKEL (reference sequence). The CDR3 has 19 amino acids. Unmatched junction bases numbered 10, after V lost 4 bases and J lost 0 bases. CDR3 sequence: CASSPQPGTGGLAKNIQYF. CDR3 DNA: TGTGCCAGCAGCCCTCAGCCCGGGACAGGGGGCCTAGCCAAAAACATTCAGTACTTC.

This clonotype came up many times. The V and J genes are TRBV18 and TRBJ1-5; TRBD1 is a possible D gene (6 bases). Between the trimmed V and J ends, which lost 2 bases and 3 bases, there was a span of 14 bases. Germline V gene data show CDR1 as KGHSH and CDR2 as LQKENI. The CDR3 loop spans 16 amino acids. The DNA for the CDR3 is TGTGCCAGCTCACCAAGGGAGGGGGGCCTCAATCAGCCCCAGCATTTT. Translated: CASSPREGGLNQPQHF.

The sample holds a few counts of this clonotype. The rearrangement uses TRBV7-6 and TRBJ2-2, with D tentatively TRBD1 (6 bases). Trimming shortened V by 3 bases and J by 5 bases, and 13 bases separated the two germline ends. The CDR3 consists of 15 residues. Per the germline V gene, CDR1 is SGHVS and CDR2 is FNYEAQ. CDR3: CASSFTPGATGELFF. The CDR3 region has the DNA TGTGCCAGCAGCTTTACACCAGGGGCTACCGGGGAGCTGTTTTTT.

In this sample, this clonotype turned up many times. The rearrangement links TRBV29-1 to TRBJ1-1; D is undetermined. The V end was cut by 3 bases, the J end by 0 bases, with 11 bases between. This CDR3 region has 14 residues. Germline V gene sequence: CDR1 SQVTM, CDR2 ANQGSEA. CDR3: CSVDGEQMNTEAFF. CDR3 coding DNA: TGCAGCGTTGATGGGGAGCAGATGAACACTGAAGCTTTCTTT. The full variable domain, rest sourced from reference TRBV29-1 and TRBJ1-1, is SAVISQKPSRDICQRGTSLTIQCQVDSQVTMMFWYRQQPGQSLTLIATANQGSEATYESGFVIDKFPISRPNLTFSTLTVSNMSPEDSSIYLCSVDGEQMNTEAFFGQGTRLTVV.

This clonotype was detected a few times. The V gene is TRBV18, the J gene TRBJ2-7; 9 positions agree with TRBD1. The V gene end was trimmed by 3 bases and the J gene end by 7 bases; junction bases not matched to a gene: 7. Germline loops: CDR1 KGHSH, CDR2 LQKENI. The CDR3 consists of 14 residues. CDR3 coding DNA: TGTGCCAGCTCACCCGGGACAGGGTCTACGGAGCAGTACTTC. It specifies CASSPGTGSTEQYF.

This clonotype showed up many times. CDR3 bases: TGCAGTGCTGGGGCTAGCGGGAGTTCGGGTTTGACAGATACGCAGTATTTT. Protein: CSAGASGSSGLTDTQYF. V is TRBV20-1 and J is TRBJ2-3, with 10 positions matching TRBD2. The CDR3 loop spans 17 amino acids. Germline CDR1 DFQATT, CDR2 SNEGSKA (reference sequence). V gave up 5 bases and J gave up 3 bases; unmatched junction bases: 14.

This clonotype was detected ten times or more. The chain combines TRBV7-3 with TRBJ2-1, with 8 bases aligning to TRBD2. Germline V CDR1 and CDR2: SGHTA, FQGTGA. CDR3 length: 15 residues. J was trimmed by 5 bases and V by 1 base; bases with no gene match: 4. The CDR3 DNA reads TGTGCCAGCAGCTTAAATCGGGAGGGGCACAATGAGCAGTTCTTC. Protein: CASSLNREGHNEQFF. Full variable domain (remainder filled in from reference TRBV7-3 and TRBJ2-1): GAGVSQTPSNKVTEKGKYVELRCDPISGHTALYWYRQSLGQGPEFLIYFQGTGAADDSGLPNDRFFAVRPEGSVSTLKIQRTERGDSAVYLCASSLNREGHNEQFFGPGTRLTVL.

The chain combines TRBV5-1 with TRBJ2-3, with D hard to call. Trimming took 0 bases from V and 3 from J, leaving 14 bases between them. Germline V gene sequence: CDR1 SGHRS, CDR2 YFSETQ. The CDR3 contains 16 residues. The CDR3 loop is CASSLAADKTTDTQYF. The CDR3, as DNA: TGCGCCAGCAGCTTGGCCGCAGACAAGACAACAGATACGCAGTATTTT.

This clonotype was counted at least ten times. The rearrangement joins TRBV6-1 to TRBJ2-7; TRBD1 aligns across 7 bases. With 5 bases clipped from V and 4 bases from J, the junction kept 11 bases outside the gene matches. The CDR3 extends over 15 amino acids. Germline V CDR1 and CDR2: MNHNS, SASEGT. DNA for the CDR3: TGTGCCAGCAGTCAACCCGGGGACAGAATGTACGAGCAGTACTTC. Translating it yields CASSQPGDRMYEQYF.

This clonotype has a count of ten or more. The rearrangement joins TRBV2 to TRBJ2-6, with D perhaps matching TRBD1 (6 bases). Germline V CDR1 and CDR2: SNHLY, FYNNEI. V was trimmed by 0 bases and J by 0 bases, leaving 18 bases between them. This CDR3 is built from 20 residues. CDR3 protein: CASSEAKGAGQISGANVLTF. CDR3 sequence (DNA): TGTGCCAGCAGTGAAGCGAAGGGAGCCGGACAGATCTCTGGGGCCAACGTCCTGACTTTC.

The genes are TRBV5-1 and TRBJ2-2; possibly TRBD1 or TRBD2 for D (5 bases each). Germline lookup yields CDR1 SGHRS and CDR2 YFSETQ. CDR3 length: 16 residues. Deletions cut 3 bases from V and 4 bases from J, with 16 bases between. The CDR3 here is CASSSAGTLGTGELFF. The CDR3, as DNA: TGCGCCAGCAGCTCAGCCGGGACCCTCGGCACCGGGGAGCTGTTTTTT.

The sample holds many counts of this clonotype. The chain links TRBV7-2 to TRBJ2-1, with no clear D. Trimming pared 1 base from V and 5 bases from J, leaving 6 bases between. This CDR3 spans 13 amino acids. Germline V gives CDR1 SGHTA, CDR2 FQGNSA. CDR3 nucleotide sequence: TGTGCCAGCAGCTTAGGACAAAACAATGAGCAGTTCTTC. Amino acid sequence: CASSLGQNNEQFF.

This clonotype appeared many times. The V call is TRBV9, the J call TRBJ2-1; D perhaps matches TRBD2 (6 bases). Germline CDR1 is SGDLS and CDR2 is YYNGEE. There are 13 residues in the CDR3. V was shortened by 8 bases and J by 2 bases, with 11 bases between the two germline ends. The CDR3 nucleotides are TGTGCCAGTGGTGGAGGGGCCTACAATGAGCAGTTCTTC. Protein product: CASGGGAYNEQFF.

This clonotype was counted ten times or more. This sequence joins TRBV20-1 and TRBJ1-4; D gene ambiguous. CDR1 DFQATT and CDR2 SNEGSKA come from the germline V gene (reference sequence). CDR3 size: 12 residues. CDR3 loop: CTSGPMAGKLFF. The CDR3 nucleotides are TGCACTTCCGGACCGATGGCCGGGAAACTGTTTTTT.

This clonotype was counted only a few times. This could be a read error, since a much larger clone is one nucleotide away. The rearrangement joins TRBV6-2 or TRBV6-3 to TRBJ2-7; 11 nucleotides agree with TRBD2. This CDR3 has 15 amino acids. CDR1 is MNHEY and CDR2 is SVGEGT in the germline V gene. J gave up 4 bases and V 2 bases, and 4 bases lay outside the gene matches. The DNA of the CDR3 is TGTGCCAGCAGTTACGAGACTAGCGGGACATACGAGCAGTACTTC. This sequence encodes CASSYETSGTYEQYF.

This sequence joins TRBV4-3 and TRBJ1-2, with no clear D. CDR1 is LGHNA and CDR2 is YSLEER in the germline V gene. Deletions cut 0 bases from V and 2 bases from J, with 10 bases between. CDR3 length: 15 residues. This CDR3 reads CASSQELGRNYGYTF. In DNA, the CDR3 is TGCGCCAGCAGCCAAGAGCTCGGGAGGAACTATGGCTACACCTTC.